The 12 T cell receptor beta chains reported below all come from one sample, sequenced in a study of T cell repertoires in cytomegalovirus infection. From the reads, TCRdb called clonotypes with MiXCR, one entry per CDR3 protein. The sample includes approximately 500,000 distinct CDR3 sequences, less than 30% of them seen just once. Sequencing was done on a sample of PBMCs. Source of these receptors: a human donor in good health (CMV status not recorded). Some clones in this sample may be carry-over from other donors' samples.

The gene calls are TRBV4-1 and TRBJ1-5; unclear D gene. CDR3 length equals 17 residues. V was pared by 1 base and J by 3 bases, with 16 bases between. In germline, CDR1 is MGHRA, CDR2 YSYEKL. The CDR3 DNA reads TGCGCCAGCAGCCAAGCGACCACCCGAGATCTCAATCAGCCCCAGCATTTT. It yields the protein CASSQATTRDLNQPQHF.

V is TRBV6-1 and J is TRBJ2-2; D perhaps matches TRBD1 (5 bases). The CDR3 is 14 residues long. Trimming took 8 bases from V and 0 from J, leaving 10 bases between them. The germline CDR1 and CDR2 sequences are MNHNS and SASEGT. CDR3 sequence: CASGTGTNTGELFF. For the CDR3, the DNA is TGTGCCAGCGGAACAGGAACGAACACCGGGGAGCTGTTTTTT.

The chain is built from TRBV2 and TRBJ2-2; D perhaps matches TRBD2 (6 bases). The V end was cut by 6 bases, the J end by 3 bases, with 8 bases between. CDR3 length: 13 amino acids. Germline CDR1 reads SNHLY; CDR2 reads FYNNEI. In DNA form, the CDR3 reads TGTGCCAGCAGGACTAGTCACACCGGGGAGCTGTTTTTT. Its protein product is CASRTSHTGELFF. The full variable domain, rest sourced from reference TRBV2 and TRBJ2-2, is EPEVTQTPSHQVTQMGQEVILRCVPISNHLYFYWYRQILGQKVEFLVSFYNNEISEKSEIFDDQFSVERPDGSNFTLKIRSTKLEDSAMYFCASRTSHTGELFFGEGSRLTVL.

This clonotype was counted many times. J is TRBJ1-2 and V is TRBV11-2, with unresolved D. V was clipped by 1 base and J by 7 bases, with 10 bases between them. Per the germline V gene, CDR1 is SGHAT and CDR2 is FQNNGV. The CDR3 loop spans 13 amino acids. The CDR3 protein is CASSLVWSRGYTF. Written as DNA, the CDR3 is TGTGCCAGCAGCTTAGTATGGTCGCGTGGCTACACCTTC.

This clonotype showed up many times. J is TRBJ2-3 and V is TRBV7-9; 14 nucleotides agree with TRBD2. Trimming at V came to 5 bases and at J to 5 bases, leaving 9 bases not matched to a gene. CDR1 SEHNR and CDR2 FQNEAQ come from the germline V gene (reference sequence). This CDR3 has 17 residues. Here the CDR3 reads CASSLSGTSGRRDTQYF. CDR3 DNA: TGTGCCAGCAGCCTTTCCGGGACTAGCGGGAGAAGAGATACGCAGTATTTT.

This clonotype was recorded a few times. CDR3 DNA: TGTGCCAGCAGCTTGTTCACTAGCTACGAGCAGTACTTC. This encodes CASSLFTSYEQYF. The V call is TRBV5-4, the J call TRBJ2-7; TRBD2 is a possible D gene (5 bases). This CDR3 is built from 13 residues. Germline lookup yields CDR1 SGHNT and CDR2 YYREEE (reference sequence). V was trimmed by 1 base and J by 3 bases, leaving 8 bases between them.

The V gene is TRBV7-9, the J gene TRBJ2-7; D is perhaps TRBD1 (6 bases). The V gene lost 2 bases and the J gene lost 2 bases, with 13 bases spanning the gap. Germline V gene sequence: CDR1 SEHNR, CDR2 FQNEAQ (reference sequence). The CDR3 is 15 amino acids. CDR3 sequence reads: CASSLSDSETYEQYF. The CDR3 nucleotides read TGTGCCAGCAGCTTATCGGACAGCGAGACCTACGAGCAGTACTTC.

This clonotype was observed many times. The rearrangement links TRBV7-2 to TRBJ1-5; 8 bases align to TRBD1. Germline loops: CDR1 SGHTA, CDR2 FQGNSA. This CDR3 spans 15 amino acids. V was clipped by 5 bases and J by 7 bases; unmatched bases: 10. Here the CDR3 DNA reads TGTGCCAGCAGCAAAGGACAGGGCATGGGACAGCCCCAGCATTTT. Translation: CASSKGQGMGQPQHF.

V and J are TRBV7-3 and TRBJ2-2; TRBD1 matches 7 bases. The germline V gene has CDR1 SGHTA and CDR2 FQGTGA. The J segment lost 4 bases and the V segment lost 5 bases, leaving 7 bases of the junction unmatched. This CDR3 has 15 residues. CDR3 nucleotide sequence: TGTGCCAGCAGCCCACCGGGACAGAGCACCGGGGAGCTGTTTTTT. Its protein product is CASSPPGQSTGELFF.

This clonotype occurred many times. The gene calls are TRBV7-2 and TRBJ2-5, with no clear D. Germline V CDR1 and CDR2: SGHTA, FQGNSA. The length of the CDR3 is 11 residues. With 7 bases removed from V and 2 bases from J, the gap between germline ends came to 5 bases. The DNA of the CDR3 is TGTGCCAGCACCAATCAAGAGACCCAGTACTTC. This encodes CASTNQETQYF.

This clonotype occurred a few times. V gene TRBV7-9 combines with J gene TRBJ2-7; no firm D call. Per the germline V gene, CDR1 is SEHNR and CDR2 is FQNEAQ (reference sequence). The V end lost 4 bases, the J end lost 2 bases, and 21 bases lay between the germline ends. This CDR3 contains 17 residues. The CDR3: CASSSAFGEPEAYEQYF. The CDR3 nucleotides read TGTGCCAGCAGCTCCGCTTTTGGAGAGCCTGAGGCCTACGAGCAGTACTTC.

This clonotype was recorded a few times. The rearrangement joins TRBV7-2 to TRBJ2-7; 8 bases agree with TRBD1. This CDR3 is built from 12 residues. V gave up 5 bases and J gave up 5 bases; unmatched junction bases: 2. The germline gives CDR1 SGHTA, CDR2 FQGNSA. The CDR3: CASSATGDEQYF. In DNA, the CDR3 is TGTGCCAGCAGCGCGACAGGGGACGAGCAGTACTTC.